Listed below are T cell receptor beta chains from one sample, sequenced in a study of T cell clones after liver transplantation. Repertoires were generated with immunoSEQ multiplex PCR, while TCRdb's copy carries only in-frame clones and drops some. The sample comprises tens of thousands of clones, over 70% of which are singletons, and about 15% rests with the top ten. The sequenced sample was CD4+ T cells from blood, obtained before liver transplant. These receptors were collected from a human donor who received a liver transplant. Both conserved end residues are part of each CDR3. The D gene is left open where the match is weak. Clone size is stated in some rows and not others, as once, few, many or a class when expanded.

d_call	clone_size	v_call	j_call	cdr3_aa	cdr3_nt
-	-	TRBV7-2	TRBJ2-3	CASSLQPTGTDTQYF	TGTGCCAGCAGCTTACAGCCAACAGGGACAGATACGCAGTATTTT
TRBD1	-	TRBV10-3	TRBJ2-1	CAIRPGQGPNEQFF	TGTGCCATCAGACCGGGACAGGGGCCTAATGAGCAGTTCTTC
-	-	TRBV29-1	TRBJ1-5	CSVGSYNQPQHF	TGCAGCGTTGGTAGCTACAATCAGCCCCAGCATTTT
-	-	TRBV11-2	TRBJ1-4	CASSFGEKLFF	TGTGCCAGCAGTTTTGGCGAAAAACTGTTTTTT
TRBD1	-	TRBV29-1	TRBJ1-2	CGVDLTGGYGYTF	TGCGGCGTTGATCTGACAGGGGGCTATGGCTACACCTTC
TRBD2	-	TRBV25-1	TRBJ2-4	CASSPAGASKNIQYF	TGTGCCAGCAGCCCAGCGGGGGCTTCCAAAAACATTCAGTACTTC
TRBD1	-	TRBV5-6	TRBJ2-1	CASSSDRGWNEQFF	TGTGCCAGCAGCTCGGACAGGGGATGGAATGAGCAGTTCTTC
TRBD1	-	TRBV11-1	TRBJ2-3	CASSKTGGSTDTQYF	TGTGCCAGCAGCAAGACAGGGGGGAGCACAGATACGCAGTATTTT
TRBD1	-	TRBV4-2	TRBJ2-7	CASSQDHEGAAYEQYF	TGTGCCAGCAGCCAAGATCACGAGGGGGCGGCCTACGAGCAGTACTTC
-	-	TRBV11-3	TRBJ2-5	CASSPGGGRQETQYF	TGTGCCAGCAGCCCAGGCGGAGGGCGCCAAGAGACCCAGTACTTC
TRBD2	-	TRBV11-3	TRBJ2-3	CASSPSGSTDTQYF	TGTGCCAGCAGTCCTAGCGGGAGCACAGATACGCAGTATTTT
-	-	TRBV19	TRBJ2-2	CASSLWRSGSTTGELFF	TGTGCCAGTAGCTTATGGAGGAGCGGTTCGACCACCGGGGAGCTGTTTTTT
TRBD1	few	TRBV2	TRBJ1-5	CASRGGTGAYSNQPQHF	TGTGCCAGCAGGGGTGGGACAGGTGCTTATAGCAATCAGCCCCAGCATTTT
TRBD1	-	TRBV2	TRBJ1-5	CASSRDRGYNQPQHF	TGTGCCAGCAGTCGGGACAGGGGCTACAATCAGCCCCAGCATTTT
-	-	TRBV5-1	TRBJ2-5	CASSLARSEETQYF	TGCGCCAGCAGCTTGGCGAGGTCTGAAGAGACCCAGTACTTC
TRBD2	-	TRBV4-2	TRBJ2-2	CASSQNVAGVATWGGELFF	TGTGCCAGCAGCCAAAATGTAGCGGGGGTCGCTACGTGGGGCGGGGAGCTGTTTTTT
TRBD1	few	TRBV6-6	TRBJ2-7	CASRPQTGVYEQYF	TGTGCCAGCAGACCCCAGACAGGGGTTTACGAGCAGTACTTC
-	few	TRBV12-5	TRBJ2-2	CASGISPTGELFF	TGTGCTAGTGGGATAAGCCCCACCGGGGAGCTGTTTTTT
TRBD1	-	TRBV2	TRBJ1-2	CASSVDRGPGYTF	TGTGCCAGCAGTGTGGACAGGGGTCCCGGCTACACCTTC
TRBD1	few	TRBV4-1	TRBJ1-4	CASSHNLRQGIEKLFF	TGCGCCAGCAGCCACAACCTACGACAGGGAATAGAAAAACTGTTTTTT
TRBD1	-	TRBV18	TRBJ1-4	CASSLTGGEVEKLFF	TGTGCCAGCTCATTAACAGGGGGCGAGGTTGAAAAACTGTTTTTT
-	-	TRBV28	TRBJ1-4	CASREGTTNEKLFF	TGTGCCAGCAGGGAGGGGACAACTAATGAAAAACTGTTTTTT
TRBD1	once	TRBV2	TRBJ1-2	CASPRTGDTNYGYTF	TGTGCCAGCCCCAGGACAGGGGATACGAACTATGGCTACACCTTC
-	-	TRBV6-1	TRBJ1-5	CASSEMSSGNQPQHF	TGTGCCAGCAGTGAAATGAGTTCGGGCAATCAGCCCCAGCATTTT
-	-	TRBV19	TRBJ2-3	CASSPGMGTDTQYF	TGTGCCAGTAGCCCGGGGATGGGGACAGATACGCAGTATTTT